This note documents a single TCR beta chain sequence. These data are taken from a study of blood T cell repertoires in COVID-19. Study in general: T cells, B-cell-depleted T cells, or PBMCs supplied cDNA or gDNA.

In germline, CDR1 is SGHVS, CDR2 FNYEAQ. V lost 1 base to trimming and J lost 0 bases, with 7 bases between them. The CDR3 covers 15 residues. Sequenced by immunoSEQ multiplex PCR; TCRdb stores in-frame clones only, minus some. The sample records some 120,000 clones, about 80% being singletons. This clonotype was obtained from a woman between 45 and 60 years old with acute or convalescent COVID-19. The sequencing input was peripheral blood. The rearrangement links TRBV7-6 to TRBJ1-5, with D possibly matching TRBD1 (5 bases). The CDR3: CASSLGTLSNQPQHF. CDR3 coding DNA: TGTGCCAGCAGCTTAGGGACACTTAGCAATCAGCCCCAGCATTTT.